One and the same sample provided the 16 T cell receptor beta chains below, sequenced in a study of cytomegalovirus exposure and HLA in healthy donors. PCR involved 60 Vbeta and 13 Jbeta primers. Sequenced by immunoSEQ multiplex PCR; TCRdb stores in-frame clones only, minus some. The sample lists about 200,000 clones; more than 60% were seen once. What was sequenced was PBMCs. The source of these receptors is a man aged 40-55 years in good health and CMV-seronegative.

The gene calls are TRBV30 and TRBJ2-7; 7 bases line up with TRBD1. From germline, CDR1 is GTSNPN and CDR2 SVGIG (reference sequence). The ends lost 2 bases at V and 2 bases at J; junction bases unmatched: 3. CDR3 length equals 13 residues. The CDR3 DNA reads TGTGCCTGGAGTATGGGACAGACCTACGAGCAGTACTTC. Its protein product is CAWSMGQTYEQYF.

This clone was detected once. The chain employs TRBV4-3 and TRBJ2-3; perhaps TRBD2 as D (6 bases). V lost 3 bases and J 5 bases, leaving 9 bases between the germline ends. Germline CDR1 is LGHNA and CDR2 is YSLEER. The CDR3 has 13 amino acids. The CDR3 nucleotides are TGCGCCAGCAGCCAGGGGGAGGTAGATACGCAGTATTTT. This gives the protein CASSQGEVDTQYF.

The V call is TRBV19, the J call TRBJ1-5, with a weak D call TRBD1 (6 bases). Looked up from germline, CDR1 is LNHDA and CDR2 is SQIVND (reference sequence). This CDR3 has 15 residues. The germline V and J ends were trimmed by 5 bases and 0 bases, with 11 bases remaining between them. The CDR3 loop is CASSSTGYSNQPQHF. In DNA, the CDR3 is TGTGCCAGTAGTTCGACAGGCTATAGCAATCAGCCCCAGCATTTT.

The J gene is TRBJ1-2, the V gene TRBV2; D is undetermined. From germline, CDR1 is SNHLY and CDR2 FYNNEI. The CDR3 has 14 amino acids. V gave up 7 bases and J gave up 4 bases, with 16 bases separating them. CDR3 nucleotides: TGTGCCAGCACCCTCGGACTGGGATCCTATGGCTACACCTTC. Protein product: CASTLGLGSYGYTF. Full variable domain (missing parts from reference TRBV2 and TRBJ1-2): EPEVTQTPSHQVTQMGQEVILRCVPISNHLYFYWYRQILGQKVEFLVSFYNNEISEKSEIFDDQFSVERPDGSNFTLKIRSTKLEDSAMYFCASTLGLGSYGYTFGSGTRLTVV.

This clone came up once. This chain uses TRBV2 with TRBJ2-5; TRBD2 matches 12 bases. Germline CDR1 and CDR2: SNHLY and FYNNEI. The V and J ends lost 3 bases and 5 bases, in that order; junction bases with no gene match: 7. The CDR3 has 16 amino acids. The CDR3 loop reads CASSDGLAGPVETQYF. Here the CDR3 DNA reads TGTGCCAGCAGTGACGGACTAGCGGGGCCCGTGGAGACCCAGTACTTC.

Only one count was recorded for this clone. J is TRBJ1-6 and V is TRBV10-3; no definite D call. The CDR3 consists of 13 residues. V was trimmed by 0 bases and J by 9 bases, leaving 6 bases between them. Germline values: CDR1 ENHRY, CDR2 SYGVKD. CDR3 amino acids: CAISESEVSPLHF. The CDR3 DNA sequence: TGTGCCATCAGTGAGTCGGAGGTTTCACCCCTCCACTTT.

This CDR3 is CSVKILAGGQEQFF. CDR3 DNA sequence: TGCAGCGTTAAAATTCTAGCGGGAGGGCAGGAGCAGTTCTTC. The chain couples TRBV29-1 to TRBJ2-1; TRBD2 matches at 12 bases. CDR3 length: 14 residues. V dropped 5 bases and J dropped 10; count of bases not matched to a gene: 9. Per the germline V gene, CDR1 is SQVTM and CDR2 is ANQGSEA.

J is TRBJ1-4 and V is TRBV2; tentative D call: TRBD1 (6 bases). V was cut by 7 bases and J by 0 bases, with 15 bases left in between. From germline, CDR1 is SNHLY and CDR2 FYNNEI. CDR3 length: 16 residues. CDR3 DNA: TGTGCCAGCAATTTCCAGGGGCCTGCAACTAATGAAAAACTGTTTTTT. Residues: CASNFQGPATNEKLFF.

This clone has a handful of counts. The chain recombines TRBV27 with TRBJ2-1, with 11 positions matching TRBD1. The CDR3 covers 14 residues. The V and J ends lost 6 bases and 4 bases, in that order; junction bases with no gene match: 2. CDR1 and CDR2 (germline): MNHEY, SMNVEV (reference sequence). CDR3 in amino acids: CASSRDRGYNEQFF. In DNA form, the CDR3 reads TGTGCCAGCAGCCGGGACAGGGGGTACAATGAGCAGTTCTTC.

The V and J genes are TRBV29-1 and TRBJ2-5; 7 bases are a match to TRBD2. CDR1 is SQVTM, CDR2 ANQGSEA, per germline. This CDR3 is built from 13 residues. The J segment lost 5 bases and the V segment lost 0 bases, leaving 3 bases of the junction unmatched. CDR3 DNA sequence: TGCAGCGTTGAAGATGGGGGGGGTGAGACCCAGTACTTC. This gives the protein CSVEDGGGETQYF.

This clone was recorded a few times. V and J are TRBV15 and TRBJ1-5; maybe TRBD1 (6 bases). Germline loops: CDR1 LNHNV, CDR2 YYDKDF (reference sequence). The length of the CDR3 is 15 residues. V lost 0 bases to trimming and J lost 3 bases, with 9 bases between them. DNA of the CDR3: TGTGCCACCAGCAGAGAAAGGGGGATCAATCAGCCCCAGCATTTT. Its protein product is CATSRERGINQPQHF.

The chain carries TRBV19 and TRBJ1-5; no firm D call. The CDR3 has 13 amino acids. The germline V gene has CDR1 LNHDA and CDR2 SQIVND (reference sequence). Trimming cost V 7 bases and J 7 bases, with 14 bases left between them. CDR3 loop: CASNGRTGQPQHF. CDR3 bases: TGTGCCAGTAACGGTCGGACGGGACAGCCCCAGCATTTT. The variable domain in full, completed from reference TRBV19 and TRBJ1-5, reads DGGITQSPKYLFRKEGQNVTLSCEQNLNHDAMYWYRQDPGQGLRLIYYSQIVNDFQKGDIAEGYSVSREKKESFPLTVTSAQKNPTAFYLCASNGRTGQPQHFGDGTRLSIL.

The table lists this clone with a few counts. The V gene is TRBV5-6, the J gene TRBJ1-5; 9 bases are shared with TRBD1. CDR3 length: 14 amino acids. V was pared by 3 bases and J by 4 bases, with 2 bases of the junction left unmatched. Germline-derived CDR1 and CDR2 are SGHDT and YYEEEE. The DNA for the CDR3 is TGTGCCAGCAGCTCGGGACAGGGTAATCAGCCCCAGCATTTT. Its protein is CASSSGQGNQPQHF.

The chain uses TRBV6-1 and TRBJ2-3; 8 nucleotides match TRBD2. The CDR3 loop spans 16 amino acids. V shed 2 bases and J 4 bases; nucleotides not matched to a gene: 8. CDR1 and CDR2 (germline): MNHNS, SASEGT. DNA for the CDR3: TGTGCCAGCAGTGAAATGCCCAGCGGGGGCGCAGATACGCAGTATTTT. Its translation: CASSEMPSGGADTQYF.

This sequence joins TRBV7-4 and TRBJ2-5; possible D gene TRBD1, 5 bases. Trimming took 5 bases from V and 3 from J, leaving 16 bases between them. CDR1 and CDR2 from the germline V gene are SGHVT and SQSDAQ. The CDR3 sequence is 15 residues long. The CDR3 loop reads CASSELVPREETQYF. CDR3 in DNA: TGTGCCAGCAGCGAGTTAGTACCCAGGGAAGAGACCCAGTACTTC.

The rearrangement links TRBV7-8 to TRBJ1-2; TRBD1 might be the D (5 bases). The germline gives CDR1 SGHVS, CDR2 FQNEAQ. The V end was cut by 0 bases, the J end by 14 bases, with 13 bases between. The CDR3 is 12 residues long. CDR3: CASSLARTGHTF. The CDR3 nucleotides read TGTGCCAGCAGCTTAGCGAGAACAGGTCATACCTTC.